This entry features one TCR beta chain sequence. This may arise from a read error, as a much more abundant clone is one base away. These data come from a study of tumor-infiltrating lymphocytes in oesophageal squamous cell carcinoma. TCRdb passed the PCR reads through MiXCR, listing each CDR3 protein once. The data hold 15,000 to 20,000 distinct CDR3 sequences, with roughly 40% observed a single time. The CDR3 has 14 amino acids. Germline-derived CDR1 and CDR2 are DFQATT and SNEGSKA (reference sequence). The chain recombines TRBV20-1 with TRBJ2-7; 10 nucleotides align to TRBD2. The DNA end favors TRBJ2-1, so the J call may be wrong. This clonotype was sampled from a female donor with esophageal squamous cell carcinoma. Specimen: normal esophageal tissue next to the tumor. This CDR3 is CSASASGSSYEQFF. CDR3 DNA sequence: TGCAGTGCTAGCGCTAGCGGGAGCTCCTACGAGCAGTTCTTC.